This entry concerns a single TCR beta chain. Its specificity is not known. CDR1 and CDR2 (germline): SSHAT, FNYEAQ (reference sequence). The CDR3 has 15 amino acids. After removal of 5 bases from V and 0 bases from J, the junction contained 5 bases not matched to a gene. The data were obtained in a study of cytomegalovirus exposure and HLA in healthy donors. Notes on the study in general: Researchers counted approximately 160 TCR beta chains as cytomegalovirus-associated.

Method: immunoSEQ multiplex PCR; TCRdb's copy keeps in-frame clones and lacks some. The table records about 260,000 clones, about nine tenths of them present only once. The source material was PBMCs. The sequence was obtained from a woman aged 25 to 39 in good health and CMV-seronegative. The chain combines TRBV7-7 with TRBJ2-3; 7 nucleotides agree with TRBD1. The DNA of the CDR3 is TGTGCCAGCAGCCCGACAGGGTCAAGCACAGATACGCAGTATTTT. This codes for CASSPTGSSTDTQYF. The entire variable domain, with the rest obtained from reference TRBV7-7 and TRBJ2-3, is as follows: GAGVSQSPRYKVTKRGQDVTLRCDPISSHATLYWYQQALGQGPEFLTYFNYEAQPDKSGLPSDRFSAERPEGSISTLTIQRTEQRDSAMYRCASSPTGSSTDTQYFGPGTRLTVL.